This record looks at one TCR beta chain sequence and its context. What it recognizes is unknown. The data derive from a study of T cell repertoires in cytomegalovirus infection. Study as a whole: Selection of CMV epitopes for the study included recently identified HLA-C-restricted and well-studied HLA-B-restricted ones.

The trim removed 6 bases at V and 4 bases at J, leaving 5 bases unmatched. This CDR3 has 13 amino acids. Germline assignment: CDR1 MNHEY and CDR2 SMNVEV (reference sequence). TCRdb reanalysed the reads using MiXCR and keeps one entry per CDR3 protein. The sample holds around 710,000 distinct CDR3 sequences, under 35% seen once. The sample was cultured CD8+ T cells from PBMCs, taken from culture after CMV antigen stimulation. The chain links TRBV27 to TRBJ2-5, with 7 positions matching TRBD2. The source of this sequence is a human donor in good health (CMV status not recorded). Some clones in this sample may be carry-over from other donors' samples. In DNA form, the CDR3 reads TGTGCCAGCAGATTACTAGCGCGAGAGACCCAGTACTTC. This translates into CASRLLARETQYF.